The entry below gives a single T cell receptor beta chain sequence along with its context. Its antigen is unknown. This record comes from a study of cytomegalovirus exposure and HLA in healthy donors. 60 Vbeta and 13 Jbeta primers were used in PCR. Measured with immunoSEQ multiplex PCR; TCRdb has only the in-frame clones, and not every one. The table shows over 150,000 clones, with approximately 80% occurring only once. Overall study findings and caveats: Several of the most significant clusters were apparently associated with common viral pathogens in a later analysis.

This CDR3 is built from 14 residues. Per germline, CDR1 SGHDT and CDR2 YYEEEE. The material sequenced was PBMCs. The clonotype was recovered from a woman aged 40 to 50 in good health and CMV-seropositive. The chain recombines TRBV5-6 with TRBJ2-5; 9 bases line up with TRBD2. The end of the DNA fits TRBJ2-7 better, so the J call may be wrong. The chain's CDR3 is CASSGTSHDYEQYF. The CDR3 DNA follows: TGTGCCAGCAGCGGGACTAGCCACGACTACGAGCAGTACTTC.